Below, 5 T cell receptor beta chains from the same sample are listed, as sequenced in a study of T cells in Graves' hyperthyroidism and ophthalmopathy. TCR beta CDR3 sequences were amplified from RNA transcripts. During a first-round RT-PCR of the TCR CDR3, the HTBI primer set was used. One entry per CDR3 protein results from TCRdb running MiXCR on the multiplex PCR reads. The sample contains approximately 370,000 distinct CDR3 sequences, 17% of which appear only once. What was sequenced was blood. These TCRs come from a woman aged 30 to 39 with Graves' hyperthyroidism that later progressed to Graves' ophthalmopathy.

Worth noting for this clonotype: A read error may account for a junction end that differs from germline. This chain joins TRBV4-1 and TRBJ2-3; unclear D gene. This CDR3 is built from 14 residues. Germline CDR1 reads MGHRA; CDR2 reads YSYEKL. DNA of the CDR3: TGCGCCAGCAGCTCGGCGATAAGCACAGATGCGCAGTATTTT. This translates into CASSSAISTDAQYF.

This clonotype was seen a handful of times. V is TRBV19 and J is TRBJ2-1; unclear D gene. V lost 2 bases, J lost 10 bases, and 6 bases lay in between. The CDR3 is 11 residues long. Germline CDR1 and CDR2: LNHDA and SQIVND (reference sequence). CDR3 amino acids: CASSIYLEQFF. The CDR3 bases are TGTGCCAGTAGTATATACTTGGAGCAGTTCTTC.

This clonotype has ten or more counts. V gene TRBV7-8 combines with J gene TRBJ2-1, with TRBD2 identical over 9 bases. Germline V gene lookup returns CDR1 SGHVS and CDR2 FQNEAQ. This CDR3 has 16 residues. V trimming: 5 bases; J trimming: 0 bases; junction bases outside the gene matches: 5. The CDR3 DNA reads TGTGCCAGCAGCGCAATTAGCGGGAGCTCCTACAATGAGCAGTTCTTC. This sequence encodes CASSAISGSSYNEQFF.

This clonotype showed up many times. The CDR3 loop is CASSPGSSGNTIYF. The CDR3 DNA follows: TGTGCCAGCAGTCCAGGGAGCTCTGGAAACACCATATATTTT. J is TRBJ1-3 and V is TRBV6-1; D is possibly TRBD1 (5 bases). Trimming shortened V by 5 bases and J by 0 bases, and 8 bases separated the two germline ends. CDR3 size: 14 residues. CDR1 and CDR2 (germline): MNHNS, SASEGT.

This clonotype was seen many times. The V and J genes are TRBV20-1 and TRBJ1-5, with 7 bases identical to TRBD1. The CDR3 covers 13 residues. Losses at the gene ends were 5 bases for V and 7 bases for J; bases not matched to a gene: 8. The germline V gene has CDR1 DFQATT and CDR2 SNEGSKA (reference sequence). CDR3 sequence reads: CSARDRAEQPQHF. CDR3 coding DNA: TGCAGTGCTCGCGACAGGGCAGAACAGCCCCAGCATTTT.